These 19 T cell receptor beta chains share one sample of origin, sequenced in a study of cytotoxic CD8 clonotypes in ibrutinib-treated CLL. Measured with immunoSEQ multiplex PCR; TCRdb has only the in-frame clones, and not every one. The sample shows around 97,000 clones, 60% to 80% of them seen only once. The specimen comprised PBMCs, sampled after 12 months of ibrutinib treatment. Source of these receptors: a human donor with chronic lymphocytic leukemia.

The V and J genes are TRBV28 and TRBJ1-4, with D uncertain. Trimming removed 6 bases from V and 6 bases from J, with 14 bases in between. CDR1 MDHEN and CDR2 SYDVKM come from the germline V gene. The CDR3 is 14 amino acids. CDR3 in amino acids: CASRKRQGYEKLFF. The CDR3 region has the DNA TGTGCCAGCAGAAAGAGGCAAGGGTATGAAAAACTGTTTTTT.

V is TRBV6-5 and J is TRBJ2-7; 8 bases match TRBD1. V shed 5 bases and J 5 bases; nucleotides not matched to a gene: 5. The length of the CDR3 is 13 residues. The germline CDR1 and CDR2 sequences are MNHEY and SVGAGI. This chain's CDR3 is CASSRTGMDEQYF. In nucleotides, the CDR3 is TGTGCCAGCAGTAGGACAGGGATGGACGAGCAGTACTTC.

This clone was seen a single time. The CDR3 protein is CASSILGAGNIQYF. In nucleotides, the CDR3 is TGTGCCAGTAGTATCCTGGGGGCTGGGAACATTCAGTACTTC. This sequence joins TRBV19 and TRBJ2-4, with D perhaps TRBD1 (6 bases). The CDR3 runs to 14 residues. V lost 3 bases and J 7 bases, leaving 13 bases between the germline ends. Germline assignment: CDR1 LNHDA and CDR2 SQIVND (reference sequence).

The genes are TRBV25-1 and TRBJ2-3, with 9 bases identical to TRBD2. Germline-derived CDR1 and CDR2 are MGHDK and SYGVNS. This CDR3 has 16 residues. With V trimmed by 2 bases and J by 3 bases, 6 bases remained unmatched. The CDR3 here is CASSEGAGGGTDTQYF. The CDR3 nucleotides are TGTGCCAGCAGTGAAGGAGCGGGGGGTGGAACAGATACGCAGTATTTT.

This chain uses TRBV30 with TRBJ2-2; a possible D gene is TRBD2 (6 bases). The length of the CDR3 is 14 residues. The germline V and J ends were trimmed by 1 base and 7 bases, with 13 bases remaining between them. The germline V gene has CDR1 GTSNPN and CDR2 SVGIG (reference sequence). This CDR3 reads CAWSGGVSYGELFF. The CDR3 nucleotides are TGTGCCTGGAGTGGCGGGGTTTCCTACGGGGAGCTGTTTTTT.

The chain employs TRBV6-5 and TRBJ2-4; no definite D call. The germline gives CDR1 MNHEY, CDR2 SVGAGI. With 10 bases removed from V and 4 bases from J, the gap between germline ends came to 14 bases. CDR3 length equals 13 residues. The CDR3 spells CATWSDGKNIQYF. In nucleotides, the CDR3 is TGTGCCACCTGGAGTGACGGGAAAAACATTCAGTACTTC.

The rearrangement joins TRBV5-1 to TRBJ1-2; the D is unclear. V gave up 3 bases and J gave up 2 bases, with 8 bases separating them. Germline CDR1 SGHRS, CDR2 YFSETQ. The CDR3 has 13 amino acids. The CDR3 bases are TGCGCCAGCAGCTCCGACGAGAACTATGGCTACACCTTC. Its protein product is CASSSDENYGYTF.

The chain combines TRBV6-1 with TRBJ1-1; 8 bases match TRBD1. This CDR3 comprises 13 residues. V shed 10 bases and J 1 base; nucleotides not matched to a gene: 5. CDR1 MNHNS and CDR2 SASEGT come from the germline V gene. CDR3 bases: TGTGCCACGGACAGGGCCGGGAACACTGAAGCTTTCTTT. Translating it yields CATDRAGNTEAFF.

This clone turned up a few times. This rearrangement joins TRBV6-6 to TRBJ1-2, with a tentative D call TRBD1 (5 bases). V dropped 6 bases and J dropped 3 bases, with 14 bases sitting between them. The CDR3 length is 14 residues. The germline gives CDR1 MNHNY, CDR2 SVGAGI (reference sequence). The CDR3 DNA sequence: TGTGCCAGCAGACTTGGCCAGGGCGACTATGGCTACACCTTC. Translating gives CASRLGQGDYGYTF.

The J gene is TRBJ1-5, the V gene TRBV2; D not certain. Trimming left V 2 bases short and J 1 base short, with 24 bases between. The CDR3 runs to 20 residues. From germline, CDR1 is SNHLY and CDR2 FYNNEI. The DNA of the CDR3 is TGTGCCAGCAGTGAATTCGGTGCGGCAGGATACTTAGTGAGCAATCAGCCCCAGCATTTT. Translated: CASSEFGAAGYLVSNQPQHF.

This clone was counted between two and nine times. This chain uses TRBV7-2 with TRBJ2-7, with 7 nucleotides matching TRBD2. Germline lookup yields CDR1 SGHTA and CDR2 FQGNSA. This CDR3 comprises 13 residues. J lost 7 bases, V lost 3 bases, and 6 bases had no gene match. The CDR3 protein is CASSFLAVGEQYF. The CDR3 region has the DNA TGTGCCAGCAGCTTTCTAGCGGTCGGAGAGCAGTACTTC.

The V gene is TRBV7-6, the J gene TRBJ2-7; perhaps TRBD1 as D (6 bases). CDR1 SGHVS and CDR2 FNYEAQ come from the germline V gene. The CDR3 totals 13 residues. V lost 5 bases, J lost 2 bases, and 10 bases lay in between. CDR3 DNA sequence: TGTGCCAGCAGCAAAACAGGGACCTACGAGCAGTACTTC. It specifies CASSKTGTYEQYF.

The chain uses TRBV19 and TRBJ2-2; tentatively, D is TRBD1 or TRBD2 (5 bases each). Germline CDR1 LNHDA, CDR2 SQIVND (reference sequence). The V end lost 5 bases, the J end lost 4 bases, and 11 bases lay between the germline ends. The CDR3 length is 14 residues. The CDR3 DNA reads TGTGCCAGTAGTCCAACGGGACCCACCGGGGAGCTGTTTTTT. Residues: CASSPTGPTGELFF. Full variable domain (outside the CDR3, taken from reference TRBV19 and TRBJ2-2): DGGITQSPKYLFRKEGQNVTLSCEQNLNHDAMYWYRQDPGQGLRLIYYSQIVNDFQKGDIAEGYSVSREKKESFPLTVTSAQKNPTAFYLCASSPTGPTGELFFGEGSRLTVL.

The rearrangement uses TRBV5-5 and TRBJ1-1; no reliable D call. The CDR3 is 13 amino acids. Trimming shortened V by 4 bases and J by 6 bases, and 13 bases separated the two germline ends. The germline CDR1 and CDR2 sequences are SGHKS and YYEKEE (reference sequence). The CDR3 nucleotides are TGTGCCAGCAGCATCGACGTTAGCGCTGAAGCTTTCTTT. This encodes CASSIDVSAEAFF.

V and J are TRBV30 and TRBJ2-1; no reliable D call. The CDR3 is 14 amino acids. With 2 bases removed from V and 12 bases from J, the gap between germline ends came to 20 bases. Per germline, CDR1 GTSNPN and CDR2 SVGIG (reference sequence). CDR3 nucleotide sequence: TGTGCCTGGAGTATGGCCAGCCTTACCCTTGGGCAGTTCTTC. Protein product: CAWSMASLTLGQFF.

The chain couples TRBV19 to TRBJ2-7; 9 nucleotides match TRBD2. This CDR3 spans 17 amino acids. J was trimmed by 1 base and V by 1 base; bases with no gene match: 8. Germline loops: CDR1 LNHDA, CDR2 SQIVND (reference sequence). CDR3 DNA: TGTGCCAGTAGTATAGGTTGGGGGACTAGCCGATCCTACGAGCAGTACTTC. The encoded protein is CASSIGWGTSRSYEQYF.

This rearrangement joins TRBV19 to TRBJ1-1; D is ambiguous. The CDR3 spans 14 residues. Germline V gene data show CDR1 as LNHDA and CDR2 as SQIVND (reference sequence). V was trimmed by 6 bases and J by 7 bases, leaving 18 bases between them. The CDR3 loop is CASRNPPTDREAFF. The CDR3 coding sequence is TGTGCCAGTAGGAACCCGCCGACGGACCGTGAAGCTTTCTTT.

The chain has TRBV19 and TRBJ1-1, with 7 bases that match TRBD1. Germline lookup yields CDR1 LNHDA and CDR2 SQIVND (reference sequence). The CDR3 length is 14 residues. Trimming removed 4 bases from V and 5 bases from J; junction bases left unmatched: 7. CDR3 sequence (DNA): TGTGCCAGTAGTACCGGCCACAGGGGAACTGAAGCTTTCTTT. Its protein product is CASSTGHRGTEAFF. The entire variable domain, with the rest obtained from reference TRBV19 and TRBJ1-1, is as follows: DGGITQSPKYLFRKEGQNVTLSCEQNLNHDAMYWYRQDPGQGLRLIYYSQIVNDFQKGDIAEGYSVSREKKESFPLTVTSAQKNPTAFYLCASSTGHRGTEAFFGQGTRLTVV.

Only one count was recorded for this clone. The V and J genes are TRBV15 and TRBJ2-3, with D perhaps TRBD2 (7 bases). Germline loops: CDR1 LNHNV, CDR2 YYDKDF (reference sequence). The CDR3 consists of 15 residues. V was trimmed by 3 bases and J by 0 bases, leaving 10 bases between them. The CDR3 here is CATSRGGLSTDTQYF. The CDR3 DNA reads TGTGCCACCAGCAGGGGGGGGCTGAGCACAGATACGCAGTATTTT.